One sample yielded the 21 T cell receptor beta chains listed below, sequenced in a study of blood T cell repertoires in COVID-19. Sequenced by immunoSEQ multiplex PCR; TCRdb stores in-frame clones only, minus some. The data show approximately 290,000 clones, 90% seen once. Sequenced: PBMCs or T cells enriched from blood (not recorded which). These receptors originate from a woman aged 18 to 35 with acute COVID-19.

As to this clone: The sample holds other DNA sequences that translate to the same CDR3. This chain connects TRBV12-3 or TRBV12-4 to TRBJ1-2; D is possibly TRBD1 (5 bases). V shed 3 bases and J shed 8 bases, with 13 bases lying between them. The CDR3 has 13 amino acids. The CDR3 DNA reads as TGTGCCAGCAGTTTTAGGCAGGGAGGGGGCTACACCTTC. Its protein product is CASSFRQGGGYTF.

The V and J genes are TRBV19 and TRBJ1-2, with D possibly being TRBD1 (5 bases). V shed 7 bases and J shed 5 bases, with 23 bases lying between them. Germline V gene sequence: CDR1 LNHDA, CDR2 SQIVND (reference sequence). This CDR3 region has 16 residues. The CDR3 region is CASTQDRQPESYGYTF. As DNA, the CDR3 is TGTGCCAGTACACAAGATCGACAGCCCGAGAGTTATGGCTACACCTTC.

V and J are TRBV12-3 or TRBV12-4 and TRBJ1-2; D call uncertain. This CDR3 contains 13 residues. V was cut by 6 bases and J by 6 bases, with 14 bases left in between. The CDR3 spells CASSPMLAHGYTF. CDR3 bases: TGTGCCAGCAGCCCAATGCTAGCGCATGGCTACACCTTC.

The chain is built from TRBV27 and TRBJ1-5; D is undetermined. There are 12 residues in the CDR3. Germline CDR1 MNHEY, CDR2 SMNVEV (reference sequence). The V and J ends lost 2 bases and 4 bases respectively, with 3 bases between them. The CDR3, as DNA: TGTGCCAGCAGTTTACCGAATCAGCCCCAGCATTTT. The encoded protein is CASSLPNQPQHF.

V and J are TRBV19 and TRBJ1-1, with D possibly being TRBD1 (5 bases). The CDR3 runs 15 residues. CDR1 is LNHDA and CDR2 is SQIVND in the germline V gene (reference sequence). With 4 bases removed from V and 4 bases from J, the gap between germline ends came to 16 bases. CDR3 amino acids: CASSTLFLGPTEAFF. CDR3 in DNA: TGTGCCAGTAGTACCCTTTTTTTGGGGCCCACTGAAGCTTTCTTT.

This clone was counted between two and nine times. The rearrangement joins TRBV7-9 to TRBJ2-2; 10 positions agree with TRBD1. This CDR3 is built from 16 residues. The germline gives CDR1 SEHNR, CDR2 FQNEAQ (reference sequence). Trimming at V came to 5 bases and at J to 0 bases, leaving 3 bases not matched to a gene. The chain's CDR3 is CASSPGTGANTGELFF. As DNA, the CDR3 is TGTGCCAGCAGCCCCGGGACAGGGGCGAACACCGGGGAGCTGTTTTTT.

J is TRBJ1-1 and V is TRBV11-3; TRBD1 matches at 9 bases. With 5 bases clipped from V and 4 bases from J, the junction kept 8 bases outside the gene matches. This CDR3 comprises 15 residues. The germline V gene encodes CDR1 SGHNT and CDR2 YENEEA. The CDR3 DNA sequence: TGTGCCAGCAGCCCTACCGACAGGGGGGGCACTGAAGCTTTCTTT. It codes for CASSPTDRGGTEAFF.

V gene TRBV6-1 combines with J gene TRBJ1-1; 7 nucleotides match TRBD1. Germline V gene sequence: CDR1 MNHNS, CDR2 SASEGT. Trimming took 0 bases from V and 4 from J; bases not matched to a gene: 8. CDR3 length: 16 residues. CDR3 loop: CASSEALEGAGTEAFF. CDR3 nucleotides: TGTGCCAGCAGTGAAGCTTTAGAGGGGGCGGGCACTGAAGCTTTCTTT.

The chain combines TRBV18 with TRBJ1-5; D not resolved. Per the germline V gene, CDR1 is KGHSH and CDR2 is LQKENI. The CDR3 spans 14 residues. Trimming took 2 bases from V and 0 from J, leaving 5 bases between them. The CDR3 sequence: CASSPAYSNQPQHF. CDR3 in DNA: TGTGCCAGCTCACCAGCGTATAGCAATCAGCCCCAGCATTTT.

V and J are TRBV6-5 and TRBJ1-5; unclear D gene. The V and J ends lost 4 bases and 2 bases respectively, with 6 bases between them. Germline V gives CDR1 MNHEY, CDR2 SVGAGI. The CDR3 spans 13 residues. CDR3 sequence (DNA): TGTGCCAGCAGTTCGAGGGGCAATCAGCCCCAGCATTTT. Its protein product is CASSSRGNQPQHF.

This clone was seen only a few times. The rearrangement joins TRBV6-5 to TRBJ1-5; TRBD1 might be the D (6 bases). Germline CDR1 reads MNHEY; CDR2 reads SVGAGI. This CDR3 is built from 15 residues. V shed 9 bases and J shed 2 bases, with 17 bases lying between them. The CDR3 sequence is CASVSQGWGNQPQHF. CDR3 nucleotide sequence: TGTGCCAGTGTCTCACAGGGATGGGGCAATCAGCCCCAGCATTTT.

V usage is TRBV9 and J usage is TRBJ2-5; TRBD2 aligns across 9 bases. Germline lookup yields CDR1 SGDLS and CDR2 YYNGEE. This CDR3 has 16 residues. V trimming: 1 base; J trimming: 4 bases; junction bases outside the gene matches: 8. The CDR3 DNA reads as TGTGCCAGCAGCGTACTTGGCGGGAGGGCCGGAGAGACCCAGTACTTC. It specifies CASSVLGGRAGETQYF.

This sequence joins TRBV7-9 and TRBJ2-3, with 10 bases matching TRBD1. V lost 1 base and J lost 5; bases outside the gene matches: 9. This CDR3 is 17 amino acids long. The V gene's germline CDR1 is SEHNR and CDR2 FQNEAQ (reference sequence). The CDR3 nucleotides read TGTGCCAGCAGCTTAGAGGGTGGGACAGGGGCCAGAGATACGCAGTATTTT. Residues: CASSLEGGTGARDTQYF.

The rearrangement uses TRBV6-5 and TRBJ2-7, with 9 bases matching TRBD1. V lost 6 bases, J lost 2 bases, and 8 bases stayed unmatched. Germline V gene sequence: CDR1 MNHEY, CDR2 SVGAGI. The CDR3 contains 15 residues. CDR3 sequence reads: CASRRDRVITYEQYF. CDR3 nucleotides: TGTGCCAGCAGACGGGACAGGGTAATCACCTACGAGCAGTACTTC.

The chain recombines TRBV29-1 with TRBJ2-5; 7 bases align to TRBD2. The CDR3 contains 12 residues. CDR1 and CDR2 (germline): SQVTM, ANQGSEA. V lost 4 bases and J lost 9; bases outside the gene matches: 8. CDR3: CSVVIPAGAQYF. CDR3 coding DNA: TGCAGCGTTGTGATCCCCGCGGGGGCCCAGTACTTC. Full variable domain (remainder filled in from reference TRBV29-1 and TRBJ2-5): SAVISQKPSRDICQRGTSLTIQCQVDSQVTMMFWYRQQPGQSLTLIATANQGSEATYESGFVIDKFPISRPNLTFSTLTVSNMSPEDSSIYLCSVVIPAGAQYFGPGTRLLVL.

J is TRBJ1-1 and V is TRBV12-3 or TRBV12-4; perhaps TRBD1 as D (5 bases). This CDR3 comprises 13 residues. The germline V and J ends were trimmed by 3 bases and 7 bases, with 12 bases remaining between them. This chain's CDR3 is CASSLFRDGEAFF. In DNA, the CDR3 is TGTGCCAGCAGTTTGTTCAGGGATGGTGAAGCTTTCTTT.

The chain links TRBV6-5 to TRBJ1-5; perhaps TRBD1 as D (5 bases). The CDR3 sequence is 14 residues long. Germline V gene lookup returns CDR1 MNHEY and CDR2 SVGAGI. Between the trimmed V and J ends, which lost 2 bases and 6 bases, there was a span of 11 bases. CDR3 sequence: CASSYGGDGQPQHF. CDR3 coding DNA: TGTGCCAGCAGTTACGGAGGGGACGGTCAGCCCCAGCATTTT.

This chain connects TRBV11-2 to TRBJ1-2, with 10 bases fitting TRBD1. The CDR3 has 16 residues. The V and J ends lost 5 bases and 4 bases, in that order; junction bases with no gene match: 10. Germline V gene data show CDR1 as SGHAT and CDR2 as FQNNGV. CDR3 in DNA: TGTGCCAGCAGCCCCCGGACAGGGGGGTATATCTATGGCTACACCTTC. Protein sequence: CASSPRTGGYIYGYTF. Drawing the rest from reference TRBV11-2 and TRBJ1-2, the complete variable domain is EAGVAQSPRYKIIEKRQSVAFWCNPISGHATLYWYQQILGQGPKLLIQFQNNGVVDDSQLPKDRFSAERLKGVDSTLKIQPAKLEDSAVYLCASSPRTGGYIYGYTFGSGTRLTVV.

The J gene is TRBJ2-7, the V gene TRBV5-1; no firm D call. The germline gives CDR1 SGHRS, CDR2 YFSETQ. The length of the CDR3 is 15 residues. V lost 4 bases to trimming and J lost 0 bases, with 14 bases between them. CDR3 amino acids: CASSPFLPSSYEQYF. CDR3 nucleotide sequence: TGCGCCAGCAGCCCATTCTTGCCTAGCTCCTACGAGCAGTACTTC.

The CDR3 sequence: CASSQRRDYEQYF. For the CDR3, the DNA is TGTGCCAGCAGTCAACGACGGGACTACGAGCAGTACTTC. This chain joins TRBV28 and TRBJ2-7, with D possibly matching TRBD2 (5 bases). Germline V CDR1 and CDR2: MDHEN, SYDVKM. The V end was cut by 5 bases, the J end by 3 bases, with 11 bases between. The CDR3 covers 13 residues.

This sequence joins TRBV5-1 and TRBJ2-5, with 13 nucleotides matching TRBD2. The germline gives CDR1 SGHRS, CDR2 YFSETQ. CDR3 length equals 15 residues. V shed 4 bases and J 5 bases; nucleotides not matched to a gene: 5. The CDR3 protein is CASSPTSGRRETQYF. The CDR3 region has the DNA TGCGCCAGCAGCCCGACTAGCGGGAGGCGGGAGACCCAGTACTTC.